This paragraph covers one T cell receptor (beta chain) sequence. No antigen is known for it. CDR1 SGHTA and CDR2 FQGNSA come from the germline V gene. This CDR3 comprises 14 residues. V dropped 1 base and J dropped 7 bases, with 13 bases sitting between them. The sample belongs to a study of naive and memory T cell subsets. Study-wide results and limits: Especially in CD8 cells, naive repertoires contained a few larger clonotypes, possibly CD45RA-re-expressing memory cells. The power law exponent of TCR abundance differed between naive and memory cells.

Both TRBC1 and TRBC2 were covered by a beta constant-region primer of two equimolar oligonucleotides. Nested alpha and beta constant-region primers with the SP2 primer drove four PCR rounds on ligated cDNA. Each CDR3 protein is one row after TCRdb ran MiXCR on the UMI-ligation and nested PCR reads. Of approximately 150,000 distinct CDR3 sequences listed, roughly 20% are singletons. The specimen was naive CD4+ T cells from blood. The sequence was obtained from a human donor in good health. J is TRBJ2-5 and V is TRBV7-2; possibly TRBD1 for D (5 bases). The CDR3 is CASSLGGLDGTQYF. Here the CDR3 DNA reads TGTGCCAGCAGCTTAGGGGGCCTAGACGGGACCCAGTACTTC.